The sequence of this T cell receptor (beta chain) was determined in a study of cytomegalovirus exposure and HLA in healthy donors. Turning to the study itself: An earlier analysis found some 120 million unique TCR beta sequences from about 190 million T cells. Points from the study as a whole: Later analysis found that TCR beta chains associated with HLA were more clonally expanded than other, equally common chains.

The PCR had 60 Vbeta and 13 Jbeta primers. TCRdb's table, derived via immunoSEQ multiplex PCR, lists solely in-frame clones and lacks some. The sample lists roughly 100,000 clones; approximately 70% were seen once. In the case of this clone: Its matching antigen is unknown.

CDR3 length: 16 amino acids. Deletions cut 5 bases from V and 4 bases from J, with 21 bases between. The V gene's germline CDR1 is MNHEY and CDR2 SMNVEV (reference sequence). The receptor was derived from a woman aged 45-65 years in good health and CMV-seropositive. The sample consisted of PBMCs. The gene calls are TRBV27 and TRBJ2-7; D not resolved. CDR3 DNA sequence: TGTGCCAGCAGTCCTACTATCTCCGGGTCAGCATACGAGCAGTACTTC. Protein: CASSPTISGSAYEQYF.